This T cell receptor (beta chain) was sequenced for a study of molecular identifiers for immune sequencing clone quantification. Each CDR3 protein is one row after TCRdb ran MiXCR on the PCR reads. Of tens of thousands of distinct CDR3 sequences listed, about a third were seen once; the top ten hold 3.5% to 4%. Germline lookup yields CDR1 MDHEN and CDR2 SYDVKM. This CDR3 is built from 17 residues. V lost 3 bases to trimming and J lost 1 base; unmatched junction nucleotides: 11. This sequence originates from a human donor in good health. Some libraries in this study had Jurkat cell RNA spiked in. This sequence joins TRBV28 and TRBJ1-2; 7 bases are a match to TRBD1. Input material: naive CD8+ T cells from blood, with Jurkat cell RNA spiked in. Subset given: FACS-sorted CD8+CD4-CCR7+CD45RA+ naive T cells. The CDR3 loop reads CASSFVGQEDSNYGYTF. CDR3 sequence (DNA): TGTGCCAGCAGTTTTGTTGGACAGGAGGATAGTAACTATGGCTACACCTTC.